This entry lists 12 T cell receptor beta chains sequenced from one sample in a study of PD-1 blockade in classical Hodgkin lymphoma. TCRdb's copy holds only in-frame clones and misses some; the assay was immunoSEQ multiplex PCR. This sample has 20,000 to 25,000 clones; 65% to 90% occur once, and the top ten carry approximately 3%. Time point specified: cycle 4 day 1 (C4D1), after six to seven weeks of nivolumab. Every single patient, without exception, relapsed after autologous stem cell transplantation, and brentuximab vedotin exposure varied. Researchers used magnetic negative selection to pull out pure CD4+ T cells from thawed PBMCs. Sequences were derived from CD4+ T cells from blood, sampled before the fourth cycle of nivolumab. Source of these receptors: a human donor with classical Hodgkin lymphoma.

This clone has a single count. The rearrangement uses TRBV29-1 and TRBJ1-2; no definite D call. V dropped 0 bases and J dropped 2 bases, with 19 bases sitting between them. The germline CDR1 and CDR2 sequences are SQVTM and ANQGSEA. This CDR3 spans 17 amino acids. CDR3 in amino acids: CSVEDFEPEIRNYGYTF. The CDR3, as DNA: TGCAGCGTTGAAGATTTTGAACCGGAGATTCGAAACTATGGCTACACCTTC.

The rearrangement uses TRBV4-1 and TRBJ2-1; the D is unclear. The V end was cut by 0 bases, the J end by 14 bases, with 14 bases between. CDR3 length: 13 residues. Looked up from germline, CDR1 is MGHRA and CDR2 is YSYEKL. The CDR3 loop is CASSQDRVGQEFF. In DNA, the CDR3 is TGCGCCAGCAGCCAAGATCGGGTAGGTCAGGAGTTCTTC.

This chain joins TRBV5-1 and TRBJ2-1, with a possible D match to TRBD2 (5 bases). The V end was cut by 4 bases, the J end by 6 bases, with 14 bases between. In germline, CDR1 is SGHRS, CDR2 YFSETQ. The CDR3 length is 14 residues. The CDR3 sequence: CASSPGLSVNEQFF. The CDR3 region has the DNA TGCGCCAGCAGCCCTGGACTTTCCGTCAATGAGCAGTTCTTC.

This clone was seen just once. V usage is TRBV19 and J usage is TRBJ1-1, with D hard to call. Germline V gene lookup returns CDR1 LNHDA and CDR2 SQIVND (reference sequence). Trimming cost V 6 bases and J 1 base, with 18 bases left between them. The CDR3 extends over 16 amino acids. The CDR3 DNA sequence: TGTGCCAGTAGGACACCACTACAGTCCCAGAACACTGAAGCTTTCTTT. It specifies CASRTPLQSQNTEAFF.

The chain uses TRBV10-3 and TRBJ2-5; D ambiguous. Germline loops: CDR1 ENHRY, CDR2 SYGVKD. Deletions cut 3 bases from V and 3 bases from J, with 8 bases between. This CDR3 is 13 amino acids long. Here the CDR3 DNA reads TGTGCCATCAGTGAAGGGCAGAAAGAGACCCAGTACTTC. It translates to CAISEGQKETQYF.

As concerns this clone: The junction departs from the called germline gene at one end, perhaps through a read error. This chain joins TRBV7-6 and TRBJ1-1, with 9 bases fitting TRBD1. CDR1 is SGHVS, CDR2 FNYEAQ, per germline. This CDR3 spans 16 amino acids. CDR3 sequence reads: CASSLGEQGANAEAFF. In DNA form, the CDR3 reads TGTGCCAGCAGCTTAGGAGAACAGGGGGCGAACGCTGAAGCTTTCTTT.

The CDR3: CASSPPESGNIQYF. The DNA of the CDR3 is TGTGCCAGTAGTCCGCCGGAGTCGGGAAACATTCAGTACTTC. The chain recombines TRBV19 with TRBJ2-4; no clear D gene. The CDR3 totals 14 residues. The V and J ends lost 5 bases and 6 bases respectively, with 14 bases between them. Germline CDR1 reads LNHDA; CDR2 reads SQIVND (reference sequence).

CDR3 in DNA: TGTGCCAGCAGCTTAGTAGTGGGGAACACTGAAGCTTTCTTT. Translating it yields CASSLVVGNTEAFF. The genes are TRBV7-9 and TRBJ1-1; D is unresolved. Trimming took 1 base from V and 1 from J, leaving 7 bases between them. This CDR3 is 14 amino acids long. Germline V gene data show CDR1 as SEHNR and CDR2 as FQNEAQ (reference sequence).

The CDR3 DNA is TGTGCCAGCAGTTACTTTTATAACCTCGGCTCCTACGAGCAGTACTTC. Encoded protein: CASSYFYNLGSYEQYF. The rearrangement uses TRBV6-5 and TRBJ2-7, with D uncertain. Germline V CDR1 and CDR2: MNHEY, SVGAGI. This CDR3 is 16 amino acids long. V was trimmed by 1 base and J by 0 bases, leaving 13 bases between them.

V gene TRBV6-1 combines with J gene TRBJ2-5, with D maybe TRBD2 (6 bases). Deletions cut 6 bases from V and 1 base from J, with 12 bases between. The CDR3 consists of 14 residues. Looked up from germline, CDR1 is MNHNS and CDR2 is SASEGT. In nucleotides, the CDR3 is TGTGCCAGCAGATCGGGGGAGACCCAAGAGACCCAGTACTTC. As protein: CASRSGETQETQYF.

V gene TRBV18 combines with J gene TRBJ2-5, with a weak D call TRBD1 (6 bases). Deletions cut 3 bases from V and 1 base from J, with 24 bases between. There are 19 residues in the CDR3. CDR1 is KGHSH and CDR2 is LQKENI in the germline V gene. CDR3 DNA sequence: TGTGCCAGCTCACCGGGGGCGGTGACAGCAGGATCGGTCCAAGAGACCCAGTACTTC. As protein: CASSPGAVTAGSVQETQYF.

V gene TRBV5-1 combines with J gene TRBJ2-5; D unclear. V was shortened by 4 bases and J by 1 base, with 8 bases between the two germline ends. Per germline, CDR1 SGHRS and CDR2 YFSETQ. CDR3 length equals 13 residues. The CDR3 here is CASSAIVQETQYF. The CDR3 coding sequence is TGCGCCAGCAGCGCCATAGTCCAAGAGACCCAGTACTTC.